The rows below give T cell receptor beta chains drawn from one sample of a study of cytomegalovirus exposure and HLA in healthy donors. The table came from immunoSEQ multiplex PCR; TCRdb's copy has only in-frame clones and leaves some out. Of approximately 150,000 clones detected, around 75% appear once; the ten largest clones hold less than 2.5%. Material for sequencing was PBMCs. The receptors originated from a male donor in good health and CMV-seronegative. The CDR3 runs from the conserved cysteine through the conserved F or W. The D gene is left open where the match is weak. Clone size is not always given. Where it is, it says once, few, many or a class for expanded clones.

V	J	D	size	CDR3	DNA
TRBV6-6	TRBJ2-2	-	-	CASSVQGNTGELFF	TGTGCCAGCAGTGTACAGGGTAACACCGGGGAGCTGTTTTTT
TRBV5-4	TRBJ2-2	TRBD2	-	CASSARRLAGGQAGELFF	TGTGCCAGCAGCGCGCGCCGACTAGCGGGGGGGCAGGCCGGGGAGCTGTTTTTT
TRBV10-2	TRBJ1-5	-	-	CASSDGNSNQPQHF	TGCGCCAGCAGTGATGGCAATAGCAATCAGCCCCAGCATTTT
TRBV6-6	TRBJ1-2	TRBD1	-	CASRGQGVNGYTF	TGTGCCAGCCGGGGACAGGGGGTAAATGGCTACACCTTC
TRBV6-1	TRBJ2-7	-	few	CASRSTWYEQYF	TGTGCCAGCAGATCGACATGGTACGAGCAGTACTTC
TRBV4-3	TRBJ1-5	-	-	CASSQGLTENPPQHF	TGCGCCAGCAGCCAAGGTCTCACAGAGAACCCGCCCCAGCATTTT
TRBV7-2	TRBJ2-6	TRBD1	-	CASRRTGAGANVLTF	TGTGCCAGCAGGAGGACAGGGGCTGGGGCCAACGTCCTGACTTTC
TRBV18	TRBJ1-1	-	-	CASSPGQNTEAFF	TGTGCCAGCTCACCCGGTCAGAACACTGAAGCTTTCTTT
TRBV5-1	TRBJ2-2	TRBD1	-	CASSFRQGAGELFF	TGCGCCAGCAGCTTCCGACAGGGCGCCGGGGAGCTGTTTTTT
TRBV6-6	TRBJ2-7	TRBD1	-	CASSSMGQVPYEQYF	TGTGCCAGCAGTTCAATGGGACAGGTACCCTACGAGCAGTACTTC
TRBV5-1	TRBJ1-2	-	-	CASSLAGEVFYGYTF	TGCGCCAGCAGCTTGGCGGGAGAGGTATTTTATGGCTACACCTTC
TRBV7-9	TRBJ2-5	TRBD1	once	CSSSLGDRGGETQYF	TGTTCCAGCAGCTTAGGTGACAGGGGAGGTGAGACCCAGTACTTC
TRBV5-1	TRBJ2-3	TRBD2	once	CASSFSGGDTQYF	TGCGCCAGCAGCTTCTCGGGGGGAGATACGCAGTATTTT
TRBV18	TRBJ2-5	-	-	CASSLVTVSSGETQYF	TGTGCCAGCTCATTGGTTACGGTTTCCTCCGGAGAGACCCAGTACTTC
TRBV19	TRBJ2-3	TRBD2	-	CASSIGGGGTDTQYF	TGTGCCAGTAGTATAGGCGGGGGGGGAACAGATACGCAGTATTTT
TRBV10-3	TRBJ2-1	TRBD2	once	CAISGLAGVKPYNEQFF	TGTGCCATCAGTGGACTAGCGGGGGTCAAACCCTACAATGAGCAGTTCTTC
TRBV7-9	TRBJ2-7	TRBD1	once	CASSTATGFHYEQYF	TGTGCCAGCAGCACCGCGACAGGGTTTCATTACGAGCAGTACTTC
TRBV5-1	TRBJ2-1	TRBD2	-	CASSFPGTSGEVSYNEQFF	TGCGCCAGCAGCTTTCCCGGGACTAGCGGGGAGGTCTCCTACAATGAGCAGTTCTTC
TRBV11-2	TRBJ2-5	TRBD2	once	CASRILAEFPSETQYF	TGTGCCAGCAGAATACTAGCGGAGTTCCCCAGCGAGACCCAGTACTTC
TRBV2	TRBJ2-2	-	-	CASSDRVTTGELFF	TGTGCCAGCAGTGATCGGGTGACCACCGGGGAGCTGTTTTTT
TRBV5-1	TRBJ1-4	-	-	CASSLVPRGTNEKLFF	TGCGCCAGCAGCTTGGTCCCACGAGGCACTAATGAAAAACTGTTTTTT
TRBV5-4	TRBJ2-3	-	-	CASSLDAGADTQYF	TGTGCCAGCAGCTTGGATGCAGGGGCAGATACGCAGTATTTT
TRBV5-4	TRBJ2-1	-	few	CATYRRGGGSNEQFF	TGTGCCACCTACCGGAGGGGGGGCGGAAGCAATGAGCAGTTCTTC
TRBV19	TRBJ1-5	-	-	CASSEGVGQPQHF	TGTGCCAGTAGCGAGGGCGTAGGTCAGCCCCAGCATTTT
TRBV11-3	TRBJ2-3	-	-	CASSQRLASHDTQYF	TGTGCCAGCAGCCAAAGGCTAGCGTCACACGATACGCAGTATTTT
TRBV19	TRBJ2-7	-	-	CASSVVPGTYEQYF	TGTGCCAGTAGTGTTGTTCCAGGGACCTACGAGCAGTACTTC
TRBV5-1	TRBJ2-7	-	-	CASSGRGGDYEQYF	TGCGCCAGCAGCGGGAGGGGGGGTGACTACGAGCAGTACTTC
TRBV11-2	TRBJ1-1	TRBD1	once	CASSSTRGTWEAFF	TGTGCCAGCAGTTCAACCAGGGGGACCTGGGAAGCTTTCTTT
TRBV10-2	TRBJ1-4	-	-	CAKGRRGKNEKLFF	TGCGCCAAAGGTAGGAGAGGGAAGAATGAAAAACTGTTTTTT
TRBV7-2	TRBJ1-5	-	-	CASSLDGTIQPQHF	TGTGCCAGCAGCTTAGACGGGACTATTCAGCCCCAGCATTTT
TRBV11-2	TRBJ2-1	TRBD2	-	CASSFWTSGGRGYNEQFF	TGTGCCAGCAGCTTCTGGACTAGCGGGGGCCGGGGTTACAATGAGCAGTTCTTC
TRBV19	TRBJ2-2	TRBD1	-	CASKDRGRSTGELFF	TGTGCCAGTAAAGACAGGGGTAGGAGCACCGGGGAGCTGTTTTTT
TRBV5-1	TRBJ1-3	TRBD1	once	CASSADRAGNTIYF	TGCGCCAGCAGCGCGGACAGGGCAGGAAACACCATATATTTT
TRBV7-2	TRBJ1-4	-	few	CASSLAGRGTEKLFF	TGTGCCAGCAGCTTAGCGGGCAGGGGTACTGAAAAACTGTTTTTT
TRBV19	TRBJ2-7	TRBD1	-	CASSVRDRGIDEQYF	TGTGCCAGTAGTGTCCGGGACAGGGGAATCGACGAGCAGTACTTC
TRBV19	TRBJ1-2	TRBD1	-	CASGYIGTGLFYGYTF	TGTGCCAGCGGATACATCGGGACAGGGCTATTCTATGGCTACACCTTC
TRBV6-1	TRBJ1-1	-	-	CASRRDTLTEAFF	TGTGCCAGCAGACGGGACACGCTGACTGAAGCTTTCTTT
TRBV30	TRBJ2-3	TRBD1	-	CAWRVMGTGNTDTQYF	TGTGCCTGGAGGGTCATGGGGACAGGGAACACAGATACGCAGTATTTT
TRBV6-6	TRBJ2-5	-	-	CASSFPGLQETQYF	TGTGCCAGCAGTTTCCCGGGACTCCAAGAGACCCAGTACTTC
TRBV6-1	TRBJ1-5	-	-	CASTGQGPIGQPQHF	TGTGCCAGCACCGGGCAGGGCCCGATTGGTCAGCCCCAGCATTTT
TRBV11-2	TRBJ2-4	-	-	CASSRQTLNKNIQYF	TGTGCCAGCAGCCGACAGACCCTTAACAAAAACATTCAGTACTTC
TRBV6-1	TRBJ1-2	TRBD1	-	CASSRGEDYYGYTF	TGTGCCAGCAGCAGGGGGGAGGATTACTATGGCTACACCTTC
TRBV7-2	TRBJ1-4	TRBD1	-	CASSFGQGAEKLFF	TGTGCCAGCAGCTTTGGGCAGGGGGCTGAAAAACTGTTTTTT
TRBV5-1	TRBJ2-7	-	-	CASSLSSYEQYF	TGCGCCAGCAGCTTGAGCTCCTACGAGCAGTACTTC
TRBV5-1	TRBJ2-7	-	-	CASSLEASGPDEQYF	TGCGCCAGCAGCTTGGAGGCGTCTGGGCCCGACGAGCAGTACTTC
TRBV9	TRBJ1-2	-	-	CASSVGSGQGYTF	TGTGCCAGCAGCGTAGGGTCAGGTCAGGGCTACACCTTC
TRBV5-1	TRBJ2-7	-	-	CASSLAGSRGYEQYF	TGCGCCAGCAGCTTGGCCGGGTCCAGAGGGTACGAGCAGTACTTC
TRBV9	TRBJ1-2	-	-	CASSVGAEANYGYTF	TGTGCCAGCAGCGTAGGGGCAGAAGCTAACTATGGCTACACCTTC
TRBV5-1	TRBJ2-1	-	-	CASSLEGSVHEQFF	TGCGCCAGCAGCTTGGAAGGTAGCGTGCACGAGCAGTTCTTC
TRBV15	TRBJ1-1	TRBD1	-	CATSRGTGLNTEAFF	TGTGCCACCAGCAGGGGGACAGGGTTGAACACTGAAGCTTTCTTT
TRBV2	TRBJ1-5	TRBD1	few	CASRWTGEQPQHF	TGTGCCAGCAGGTGGACAGGGGAGCAGCCCCAGCATTTT
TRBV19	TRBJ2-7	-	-	CASSIVDHSYEQYF	TGTGCCAGTAGTATAGTAGATCACTCCTACGAGCAGTACTTC
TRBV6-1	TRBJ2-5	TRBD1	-	CASSGGTGWETQYF	TGTGCCAGCAGTGGGGGGACAGGGTGGGAGACCCAGTACTTC